This T cell receptor beta chain was sequenced during a study of blood T cell repertoires in COVID-19. Across the whole study: Acute-phase and convalescent COVID-19 samples originated in the United States, Italy and Spain.

This clone has just a few counts. Trimming removed 4 bases from V and 7 bases from J, with 14 bases in between. The CDR3 spans 14 residues. Method: immunoSEQ multiplex PCR; TCRdb's copy keeps in-frame clones and lacks some. The table has 90,000 to 120,000 clones, less than 75% seen once; the top ten hold about 1.8%. The sequenced sample was peripheral blood. The chain couples TRBV5-3 to TRBJ2-2; maybe TRBD1 (5 bases). TRBV5-3 is identified as an open reading frame with a role that is uncertain. This TCR derives from a woman aged 40 to 50 with acute or convalescent COVID-19. The CDR3 is CARSTQVYGGELFF. The CDR3 DNA reads as TGTGCCAGAAGCACACAGGTTTATGGCGGGGAGCTGTTTTTT.